This TCR beta chain was obtained from a study of shared clonotypes between healthy human individuals. Study at large: Serving as donors were two women and a few men, whose ages spanned 18 to 49.

Tens of millions of PBMCs were counted before genomic DNA extraction. Over several immunoSEQ plates, each subset's genomic DNA was distributed in even portions. The team ran DNA from unsorted PBMCs on ten immunoSEQ deep assay plates for sequencing. The protocol was immunoSEQ multiplex PCR, while the TCRdb copy is restricted to in-frame clones and leaves out a portion. The sample holds around 430,000 clones, 70% to 80% seen once. V lost 6 bases to trimming and J lost 0 bases; unmatched junction nucleotides: 23. There are 21 residues in the CDR3. Germline values: CDR1 SNHLY, CDR2 FYNNEI. The J gene is TRBJ2-7, the V gene TRBV2; TRBD1 matches at 10 bases. The source is a woman aged 40 to 50 in good health. Some clones in this sample may be carry-over from other donors' samples. Sequenced material: PBMCs. In nucleotides, the CDR3 is TGTGCCAGCAGACTGGACAGGGGGAGCCATCCTGGTAGGGCGAGCTCCTACGAGCAGTACTTC. Translated, it gives CASRLDRGSHPGRASSYEQYF. The full variable domain, with the rest looked up from reference TRBV2 and TRBJ2-7, is EPEVTQTPSHQVTQMGQEVILRCVPISNHLYFYWYRQILGQKVEFLVSFYNNEISEKSEIFDDQFSVERPDGSNFTLKIRSTKLEDSAMYFCASRLDRGSHPGRASSYEQYFGPGTRLTVT.